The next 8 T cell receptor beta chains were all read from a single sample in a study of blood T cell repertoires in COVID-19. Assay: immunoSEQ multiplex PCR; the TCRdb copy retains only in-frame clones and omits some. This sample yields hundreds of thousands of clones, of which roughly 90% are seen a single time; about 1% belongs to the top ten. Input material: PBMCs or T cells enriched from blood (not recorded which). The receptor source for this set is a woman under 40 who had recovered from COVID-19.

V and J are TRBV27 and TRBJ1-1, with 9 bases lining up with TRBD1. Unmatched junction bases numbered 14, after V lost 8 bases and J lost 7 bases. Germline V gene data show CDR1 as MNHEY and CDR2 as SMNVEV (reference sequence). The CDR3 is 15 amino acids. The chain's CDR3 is CASLSGQGIWREAFF. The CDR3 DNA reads TGTGCCAGCCTCTCGGGACAGGGAATCTGGCGTGAAGCTTTCTTT.

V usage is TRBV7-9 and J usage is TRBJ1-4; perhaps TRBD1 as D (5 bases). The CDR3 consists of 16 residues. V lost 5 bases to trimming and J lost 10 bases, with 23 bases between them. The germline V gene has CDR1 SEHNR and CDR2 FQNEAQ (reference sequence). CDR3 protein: CASSPLVGLTVPKLFF. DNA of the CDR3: TGTGCCAGCAGCCCCTTAGTGGGACTGACAGTCCCAAAACTGTTTTTT.

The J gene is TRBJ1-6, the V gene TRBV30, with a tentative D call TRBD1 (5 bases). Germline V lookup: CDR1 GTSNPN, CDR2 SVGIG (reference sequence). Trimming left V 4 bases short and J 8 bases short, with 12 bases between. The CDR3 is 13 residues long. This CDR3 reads CAWKGIGYSPLHF. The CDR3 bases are TGTGCCTGGAAGGGGATAGGGTATTCACCCCTCCACTTT.

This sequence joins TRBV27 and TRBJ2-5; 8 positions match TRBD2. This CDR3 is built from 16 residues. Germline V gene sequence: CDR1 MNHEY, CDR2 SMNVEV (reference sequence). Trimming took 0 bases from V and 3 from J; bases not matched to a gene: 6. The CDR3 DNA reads TGTGCCAGCAGTTTATCTGCCGGGACTAGAAAAGAGACCCAGTACTTC. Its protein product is CASSLSAGTRKETQYF.

The CDR3 DNA is TGTGCCTGGATCAGGGGCAGGGAGCTGTTTTTT. This sequence encodes CAWIRGRELFF. The chain combines TRBV30 with TRBJ2-2; D perhaps matches TRBD1 (6 bases). V was pared by 4 bases and J by 9 bases, with 9 bases between. The V gene's germline CDR1 is GTSNPN and CDR2 SVGIG (reference sequence). This CDR3 comprises 11 residues. The variable domain in full, with the rest retrieved from reference TRBV30 and TRBJ2-2, is SQTIHQWPATLVQPVGSPLSLECTVEGTSNPNLYWYRQAAGRGLQLLFYSVGIGQISSEVPQNLSASRPQDRQFILSSKKLLLSDSGFYLCAWIRGRELFFGEGSRLTVL.

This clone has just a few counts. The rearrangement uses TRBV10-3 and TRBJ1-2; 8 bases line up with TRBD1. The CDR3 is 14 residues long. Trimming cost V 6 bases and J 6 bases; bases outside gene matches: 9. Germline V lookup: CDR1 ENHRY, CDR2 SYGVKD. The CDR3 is CAISTGGKENGYTF. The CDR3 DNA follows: TGTGCCATCAGCACAGGGGGGAAGGAAAATGGCTACACCTTC.

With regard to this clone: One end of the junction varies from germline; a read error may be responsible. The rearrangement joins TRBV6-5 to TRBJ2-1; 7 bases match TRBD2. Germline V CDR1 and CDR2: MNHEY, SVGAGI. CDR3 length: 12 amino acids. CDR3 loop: CASKPRGEAAIF. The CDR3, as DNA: TGTGCCAGCAAACCACGGGGGGAGGCCGCGATCTTC.

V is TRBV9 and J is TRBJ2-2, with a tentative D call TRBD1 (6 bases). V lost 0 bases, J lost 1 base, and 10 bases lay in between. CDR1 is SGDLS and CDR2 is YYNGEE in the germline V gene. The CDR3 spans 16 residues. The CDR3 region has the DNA TGTGCCAGCAGCGTAGCGGGACAACTGAACACCGGGGAGCTGTTTTTT. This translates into CASSVAGQLNTGELFF. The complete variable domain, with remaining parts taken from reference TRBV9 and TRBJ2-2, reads DSGVTQTPKHLITATGQRVTLRCSPRSGDLSVYWYQQSLDQGLQFLIQYYNGEERAKGNILERFSAQQFPDLHSELNLSSLELGDSALYFCASSVAGQLNTGELFFGEGSRLTVL.